The 13 T cell receptor beta chains given below trace back to one sample, sequenced in a study of blood T cell repertoires in COVID-19. Sequencing was performed with immunoSEQ multiplex PCR; in TCRdb, only in-frame clones are kept and a portion is missing. Of about 350,000 clones listed, about nine tenths are singletons. The material sequenced was PBMCs or T cells enriched from blood (not recorded which). Every receptor here comes from a woman in her twenties or thirties who had been exposed to COVID-19.

This sequence joins TRBV5-3 and TRBJ2-7; D is possibly TRBD2 (6 bases). TRBV5-3 is recorded as an ORF, its role being uncertain. The CDR3 spans 8 residues. CDR3 in DNA: TGTGCCAGAAGCTCCGCGGGGGTC. Translation: CARSSAGV.

This chain links TRBV27 with TRBJ2-3, with 7 bases lining up with TRBD2. V dropped 2 bases and J dropped 2; count of bases not matched to a gene: 10. CDR3 length: 17 residues. Per germline, CDR1 MNHEY and CDR2 SMNVEV (reference sequence). DNA for the CDR3: TGTGCCAGCAGTTTAGCGGGAGTGACTCCGTACACAGATACGCAGTATTTT. This sequence encodes CASSLAGVTPYTDTQYF.

This clone has only a few counts. The chain joins TRBV10-3 to TRBJ1-1; TRBD1 matches at 9 bases. Germline CDR1 and CDR2: ENHRY and SYGVKD. V dropped 4 bases and J dropped 3; count of bases not matched to a gene: 0. There are 13 residues in the CDR3. CDR3 protein: CAISGDRDTEAFF. In DNA, the CDR3 is TGTGCCATCAGTGGGGACAGGGACACTGAAGCTTTCTTT.

The chain is built from TRBV28 and TRBJ2-1; 10 bases match TRBD1. Germline V CDR1 and CDR2: MDHEN, SYDVKM. The CDR3 length is 17 residues. Trimming took 7 bases from V and 5 from J; bases not matched to a gene: 14. CDR3 coding DNA: TGTGCCAGCACCAGCGATCCCGGGACAGGGGACGACAATGAGCAGTTCTTC. It yields the protein CASTSDPGTGDDNEQFF.

The rearrangement links TRBV29-1 to TRBJ1-5; 10 bases fit TRBD1. This CDR3 spans 13 amino acids. Germline V lookup: CDR1 SQVTM, CDR2 ANQGSEA. The V gene end was trimmed by 6 bases and the J gene end by 5 bases; junction bases not matched to a gene: 4. In DNA, the CDR3 is TGCAGCGTAACCGGGACAGGGGATCAGCCCCAGCATTTT. Amino acid sequence: CSVTGTGDQPQHF.

This chain joins TRBV7-9 and TRBJ2-7; tentative D call: TRBD2 (6 bases). The CDR3 has 15 amino acids. The germline V gene has CDR1 SEHNR and CDR2 FQNEAQ (reference sequence). Deletions cut 7 bases from V and 4 bases from J, with 20 bases between. CDR3 sequence: CASTKPRTEGYEQYF. CDR3 bases: TGTGCCAGCACCAAACCTAGGACGGAGGGTTACGAGCAGTACTTC.

As to this clone: The same CDR3 is also encoded by other DNA sequences in this sample. The chain combines TRBV18 with TRBJ2-3; D remains unclear. CDR3 length: 14 residues. Trimming removed 2 bases at V and 0 bases at J, with 6 bases between. Germline CDR1 is KGHSH and CDR2 is LQKENI. The CDR3 spells CASSPLASTDTQYF. The CDR3 DNA is TGTGCCAGCTCACCATTAGCCAGCACAGATACGCAGTATTTT.

The chain has TRBV19 and TRBJ2-7; TRBD1 matches at 9 bases. The germline CDR1 and CDR2 sequences are LNHDA and SQIVND (reference sequence). This CDR3 has 17 amino acids. V lost 5 bases and J lost 2; bases outside the gene matches: 13. CDR3 residues: CASSLPFRTGVTYEQYF. The CDR3 DNA follows: TGTGCCAGTAGTCTGCCCTTTCGGACAGGGGTAACCTACGAGCAGTACTTC. Full variable domain (missing parts from reference TRBV19 and TRBJ2-7): DGGITQSPKYLFRKEGQNVTLSCEQNLNHDAMYWYRQDPGQGLRLIYYSQIVNDFQKGDIAEGYSVSREKKESFPLTVTSAQKNPTAFYLCASSLPFRTGVTYEQYFGPGTRLTVT.

For this clone: Its ends do not fully match the called genes, so a read error is possible. This chain links TRBV15 with TRBJ2-7; D uncertain. Germline V gene sequence: CDR1 LNHNV, CDR2 YYDKDF (reference sequence). The CDR3 sequence is 15 residues long. The DNA for the CDR3 is TGTGCCATCAGCAGAGATCGAATTCGAAAAGAGGAGCAGTACTTC. It yields the protein CAISRDRIRKEEQYF.

This clone was observed once. The J gene is TRBJ2-3, the V gene TRBV28, with 8 nucleotides matching TRBD2. V lost 9 bases and J lost 4; bases outside the gene matches: 9. This CDR3 is built from 14 residues. Germline values: CDR1 MDHEN, CDR2 SYDVKM. The CDR3 loop is CASRGGLESDTQYF. CDR3 nucleotide sequence: TGTGCCAGTCGGGGGGGGCTAGAATCAGATACGCAGTATTTT.

The chain couples TRBV28 to TRBJ2-1; D might be TRBD2 (5 bases). The CDR3 totals 17 residues. CDR1 and CDR2 from the germline V gene are MDHEN and SYDVKM. The V end was cut by 5 bases, the J end by 5 bases, with 22 bases between. The CDR3 reads CASSPWGSALRNNEQFF. As DNA, the CDR3 is TGTGCCAGCAGTCCCTGGGGTAGCGCACTACGAAACAATGAGCAGTTCTTC.

The CDR3 here is CASSLGQNSYEQYF. The CDR3 bases are TGTGCCAGCAGCCTGGGACAGAACTCCTACGAGCAGTACTTC. The chain uses TRBV7-3 and TRBJ2-7, with TRBD1 identical over 7 bases. This CDR3 contains 14 residues. Germline-derived CDR1 and CDR2 are SGHTA and FQGTGA. V trimming: 5 bases; J trimming: 0 bases; junction bases outside the gene matches: 4.

The genes are TRBV12-5 and TRBJ2-5; 7 bases map to TRBD2. V was pared by 5 bases and J by 4 bases, with 4 bases of the junction left unmatched. The CDR3 runs to 13 residues. Germline CDR1 and CDR2: LGHNT and FRNRAP. The CDR3 DNA reads as TGTGCTAGTGGTCCGACTAGCCTAGAGACCCAGTACTTC. This gives the protein CASGPTSLETQYF.